This T cell receptor (beta chain) comes out of a study of T-cell reconstitution after alpha-beta-depleted transplantation in children listed by TCRdb under 2016. Regarding the research as a whole: T-cell immune reconstitution after TCRalphabeta/CD19-depleted allogeneic hematopoietic cell transplantation in children was quantitatively tracked in the study by means of TCR repertoire profiling. Study-wide findings and limitations: About two months after transplant, the apparently early recovery of alphabetaT-cell counts reportedly depended on just several hundred clones that had expanded rapidly and came from non-depleted graft cells. In some patients, the high TCRbeta diversity seen at day 60 was put down to recipient T cells and intrathymic progenitors that had survived conditioning. Over subsequent months, a decline in hyperexpanded clone frequencies was noted, and after one year, T-cell counts and TCRbeta diversity were mostly ascribed to newly produced T cells.

This clonotype was counted only a few times. It has no known antigen specificity. Per-nucleotide qualities are absent, and no much larger clonotype sits a single base away. The library came from PCR. Sequencer: Illumina HiSeq 2500. To normalize quantification of the TCRbeta repertoire, the TCR libraries were built with molecular barcoding that relied on unique molecular identifiers. In-frame beta chains were kept once TCRdb had trimmed the public reads at Q25 with fastp and called clones with MiXCR. CDR3 protein duplicates are merged, each entry listing the most common genes and DNA. The sample table contains over 100,000 distinct CDR3 sequences; only one count was recorded for over 9% of them. The ten largest clones capture 30% to 35% of the sample. This sample's treatment or condition label indicates: allogeneic hematopoietic cell transplantation with graft depleted of TCRalphabeta T cells and CD19 B cells. TCRalphabeta/CD19-depleted allogeneic hematopoietic cell grafts were given to the transplant recipients, all of whom were children.

Trimming leaves V shorter by 5 bases and J shorter by 4 bases, with the junction holding 17 bases beyond the gene matches. From a lookup of the germline V gene, CDR1 and CDR2 are SGHTA and FQGTGA. CDR3 length: 18 amino acids, cysteine to phenylalanine. The kept DNA is CDR3 alone, 54 bases in frame from the first base. The clonotype originates from a boy aged 2 to 10 with acute lymphoblastic leukemia, due to receive a stem cell transplant. This specimen was PBMCs, taken before TCRalphabeta/CD19-depleted stem cell transplant. The V gene is TRBV7-3 and the J gene is TRBJ1-2, with TRBD1 matching 9 junction bases. The DNA sequence is given as TGTGCCAGCAGCACGTCACCGGGACAGGGATTCGGGTCCTATGGCTACACCTTC. The translation is CASSTSPGQGFGSYGYTF.